A selection of T cell receptor beta chains follows, all from one sample in a study of control samples from healthy donors and cancer patients. TCRdb keeps only in-frame clones here, not all; method: immunoSEQ multiplex PCR. The table lists 120,000 or so clones, around 90% of them singletons, with approximately 9% in the top ten. Sequenced material: blood. These receptor sequences come from a middle-aged man in good health. Both conserved end residues are trimmed from each CDR3. A D gene is named only where the DNA matches it firmly.

12	TRBV19	.	TRBJ2-2	ASSIELNTGELF
11	TRBV23-1	TRBD1	TRBJ1-2	ASSLQGDYGYT
15	TRBV2	TRBD2	TRBJ2-1	ASRENLGLAGDNEQF
13	TRBV6-5	.	TRBJ2-3	ASSYLTGSTDTQY
15	TRBV6-1	TRBD1	TRBJ1-3	ASSAAPGQGNGNTIY
11	TRBV7-3	TRBD1	TRBJ1-1	ASSNRGKPEAF
13	TRBV30	TRBD2	TRBJ2-5	AWTASGGALETQY
13	TRBV5-1	.	TRBJ2-5	ASRQMTGREETQY
13	TRBV29-1	TRBD1	TRBJ1-2	SVETGQFIIHGYT
12	TRBV18	.	TRBJ1-5	ASSPPPSNQPQH
16	TRBV24-1	TRBD1	TRBJ2-5	ATSAPDRASLLQETQY
11	TRBV25-1	.	TRBJ2-7	ASSPPVLYEQY
10	TRBV12-3/TRBV12-4	TRBD1	TRBJ1-1	ASRTGEIGAF
13	TRBV4-1	.	TRBJ2-5	ASSPVGMRQETQY
12	TRBV5-1	.	TRBJ1-3	ASSLGGSGNTIY
15	TRBV25-1	TRBD2	TRBJ2-5	ASSPSGTSGHQETQY
13	TRBV9	.	TRBJ1-6	ASSVTPGGVSPLH
12	TRBV7-3	TRBD2	TRBJ2-4	ASSLGGISNIQY
12	TRBV7-9	.	TRBJ1-2	ASTPKQSNYGYT
10	TRBV6-2/TRBV6-3	.	TRBJ2-7	ASSQWGYEQY
11	TRBV12-3/TRBV12-4	.	TRBJ1-5	ASSFAGDQPQH
10	TRBV12-3/TRBV12-4	.	TRBJ2-1	ASRYSAGEQF
15	TRBV7-8	.	TRBJ1-4	ASSSERTVPTNEKLF
11	TRBV6-5	TRBD1	TRBJ2-7	ASSYSRGYEQY
12	TRBV5-1	TRBD1	TRBJ1-6	ASSPGTGDSPLH
12	TRBV28	TRBD1	TRBJ1-3	ASSPDRAGNTIY
10	TRBV27	.	TRBJ2-1	ASSRGVNEQF
14	TRBV7-2	.	TRBJ1-5	ASSLEKGWANQPQH
13	TRBV5-6	.	TRBJ1-1	ASSLVPGMNTEAF
13	TRBV18	TRBD1	TRBJ2-1	ASSQDRVTYNEQF
13	TRBV4-3	TRBD2	TRBJ2-5	ASSQVLAGHETQY
13	TRBV9	.	TRBJ2-6	ASSDPGSGANVLT
11	TRBV3-1/TRBV3-2	.	TRBJ1-4	ASSPSRGEKLF
14	TRBV6-1	.	TRBJ1-6	ASSDPDSRGVRPLH
13	TRBV6-5	.	TRBJ2-7	ASSRAAGTSDEQY
9	TRBV7-2	.	TRBJ1-6	ASGPNSPLH
12	TRBV7-3	.	TRBJ1-3	ASSLGGSGNTIY
11	TRBV3-1/TRBV3-2	.	TRBJ1-2	ASSRTTDYGYT
12	TRBV7-9	.	TRBJ1-2	ASSSEGPGYGYT
13	TRBV9	TRBD2	TRBJ2-3	ASSVAGLAPDTQY
13	TRBV6-1	.	TRBJ1-1	ASSEIWGVGTEAF
12	TRBV18	.	TRBJ1-3	ASTGDWWGNTIY
12	TRBV18	.	TRBJ1-2	ASSPPGHNYGYT
11	TRBV6-5	.	TRBJ1-2	ASSLSRSYGYT
11	TRBV30	.	TRBJ2-5	AWSVGGEETQY
12	TRBV29-1	.	TRBJ2-7	SVEDGEPSYEQY
14	TRBV5-1	TRBD2	TRBJ2-5	ASSSGLAGGMETQY
11	TRBV12-3/TRBV12-4	TRBD1	TRBJ2-1	ASNRDRGNEQF
11	TRBV6-1	.	TRBJ1-3	ASSEGVGNTIY
14	TRBV7-9	TRBD2	TRBJ2-7	ASSPPAGANSYEQY
13	TRBV30	.	TRBJ2-4	AWNGEWVAKNIQY
12	TRBV27	.	TRBJ2-3	ASSLGLDTDTQY
13	TRBV11-1	.	TRBJ2-5	ASSFYDTTRETQY
12	TRBV5-4	.	TRBJ1-2	ASSPAGEWYGYT
14	TRBV18	.	TRBJ1-2	ASSSENAGAGYGYT
10	TRBV30	.	TRBJ1-2	AWSLGDYGYT
13	TRBV6-2/TRBV6-3	.	TRBJ1-5	ASSYDTGPNQPQH